This T cell receptor beta chain appears in the sequencing data of a study of blood T cells in healthy people across ages. The second PCR ran roughly 6 to 11 cycles with a sample-barcoded 5' primer and J-beta primers. TCRdb reprocessed the 5' RACE reads via MiXCR and lists one record per CDR3 protein. Found here are over 1.5 million distinct CDR3 sequences, about 50% of them singletons; the top ten hold 2% to 2.5%. CDR1 and CDR2 (germline): SGHTA, FQGNSA. V dropped 1 base and J dropped 6 bases, with 22 bases sitting between them. This CDR3 is 17 amino acids long. Specimen: blood. The clonotype was recovered from a woman in her thirties or forties in good health. The rearrangement joins TRBV7-2 to TRBJ2-7; weak D call: TRBD1 (6 bases). CDR3 sequence: CASSLEWTVGGRLEQYF. The CDR3 DNA sequence: TGTGCCAGCAGCTTAGAATGGACAGTCGGAGGAAGGCTCGAGCAGTACTTC.